Described below is a single T cell receptor (beta chain) sequence and its context. Its antigen is unknown. J lost 3 bases, V lost 0 bases, and 7 bases had no gene match. The CDR3 runs to 16 residues. Germline V gene sequence: CDR1 MGHRA, CDR2 YSYEKL. This sample is drawn from a study of T cells after yellow fever vaccination. About the study: It was SMART-Seq v4 Ultra Low Input that prepared the fractions with low cell numbers. Study conclusions and caveats: The secondary response was weaker but peaked faster, day 5 versus 15. Within FACS-sorted repertoires, abundant clonotypes contaminating from the bulk population could be present. CD4 and CD8 compartments shared a small share of clonotypes, likely from convergent recombination.

TCRdb re-analysed the 5' RACE reads in MiXCR, keeping a single row per CDR3 protein. The data contain 300,000 or so distinct CDR3 sequences, about 4% of them singletons. This specimen consisted of PBMCs, obtained 5 days after the yellow fever booster vaccination. This chain connects TRBV4-1 to TRBJ2-7; 8 nucleotides align to TRBD2. This sequence was found in a young man who received the YFV17D yellow fever vaccine. DNA of the CDR3: TGCGCCAGCAGCCAAGATATGGCTAGCGGGCTCTACGAGCAGTACTTC. It specifies CASSQDMASGLYEQYF.